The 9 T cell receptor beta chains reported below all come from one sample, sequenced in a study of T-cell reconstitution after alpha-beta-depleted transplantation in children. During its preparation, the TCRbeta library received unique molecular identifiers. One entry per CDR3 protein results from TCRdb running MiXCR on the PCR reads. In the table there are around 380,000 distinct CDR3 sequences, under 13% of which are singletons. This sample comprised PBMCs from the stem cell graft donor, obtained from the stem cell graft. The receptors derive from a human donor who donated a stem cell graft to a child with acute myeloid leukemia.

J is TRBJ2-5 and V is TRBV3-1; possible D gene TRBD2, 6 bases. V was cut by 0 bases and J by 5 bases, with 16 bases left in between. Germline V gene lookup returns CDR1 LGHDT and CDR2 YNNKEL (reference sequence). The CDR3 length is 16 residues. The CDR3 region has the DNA TGTGCCAGCAGCCAAGATTTTGGGACGGGGGACGAGACCCAGTACTTC. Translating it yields CASSQDFGTGDETQYF.

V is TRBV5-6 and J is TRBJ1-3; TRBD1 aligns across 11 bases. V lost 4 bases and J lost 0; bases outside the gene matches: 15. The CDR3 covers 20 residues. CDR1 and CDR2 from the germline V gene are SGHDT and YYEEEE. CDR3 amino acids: CASSPPPRDRGFLSGNTIYF. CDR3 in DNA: TGTGCCAGCAGCCCTCCCCCACGGGACAGGGGGTTTCTCTCTGGAAACACCATATATTTT.

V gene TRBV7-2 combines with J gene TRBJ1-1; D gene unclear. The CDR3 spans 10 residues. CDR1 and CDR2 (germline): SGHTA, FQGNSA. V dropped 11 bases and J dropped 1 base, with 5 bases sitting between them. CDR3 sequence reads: CAPANTEAFF. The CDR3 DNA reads TGTGCCCCAGCGAACACTGAAGCTTTCTTT. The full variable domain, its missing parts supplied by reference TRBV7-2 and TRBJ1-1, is GAGVSQSPSNKVTEKGKDVELRCDPISGHTALYWYRQSLGQGLEFLIYFQGNSAPDKSGLPSDRFSAERTGGSVSTLTIQRTQQEDSAVYLCAPANTEAFFGQGTRLTVV.

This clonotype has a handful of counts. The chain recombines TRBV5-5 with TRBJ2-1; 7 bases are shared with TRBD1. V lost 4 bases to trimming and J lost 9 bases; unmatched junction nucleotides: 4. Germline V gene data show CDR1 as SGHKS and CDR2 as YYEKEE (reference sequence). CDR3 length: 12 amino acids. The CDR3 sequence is CASSIGTAEQFF. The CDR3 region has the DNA TGTGCCAGCAGCATAGGGACAGCTGAGCAGTTCTTC. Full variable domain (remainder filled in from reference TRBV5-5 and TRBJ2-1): DAGVTQSPTHLIKTRGQQVTLRCSPISGHKSVSWYQQVLGQGPQFIFQYYEKEERGRGNFPDRFSARQFPNYSSELNVNALLLGDSALYLCASSIGTAEQFFGPGTRLTVL.

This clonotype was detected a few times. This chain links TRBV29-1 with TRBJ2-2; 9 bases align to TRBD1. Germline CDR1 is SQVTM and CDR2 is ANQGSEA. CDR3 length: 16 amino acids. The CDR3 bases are TGCAGTGGCGGACAGGGGCCGGGACGGCACACCGGGGAGCTGTTTTTT. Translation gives CSGGQGPGRHTGELFF.

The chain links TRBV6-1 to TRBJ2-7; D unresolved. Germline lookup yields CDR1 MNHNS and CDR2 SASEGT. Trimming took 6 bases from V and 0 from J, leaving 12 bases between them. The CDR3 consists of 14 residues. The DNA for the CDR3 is TGTGCCAGCAGCTTCGCAGGTGGCTCCTACGAGCAGTACTTC. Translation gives CASSFAGGSYEQYF.

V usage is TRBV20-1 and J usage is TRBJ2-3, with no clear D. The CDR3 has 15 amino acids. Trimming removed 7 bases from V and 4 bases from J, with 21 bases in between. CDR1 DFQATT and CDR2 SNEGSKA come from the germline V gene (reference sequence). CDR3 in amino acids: CSGRRAPGLADTQYF. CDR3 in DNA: TGCAGTGGGAGAAGGGCACCGGGCCTGGCAGATACGCAGTATTTT.

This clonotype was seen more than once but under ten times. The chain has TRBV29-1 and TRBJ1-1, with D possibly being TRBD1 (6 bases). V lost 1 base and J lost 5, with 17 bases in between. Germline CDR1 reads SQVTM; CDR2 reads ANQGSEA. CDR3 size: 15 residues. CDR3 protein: CSVEAWRGAETEAFF. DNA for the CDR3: TGCAGCGTTGAAGCTTGGCGGGGGGCCGAAACTGAAGCTTTCTTT.

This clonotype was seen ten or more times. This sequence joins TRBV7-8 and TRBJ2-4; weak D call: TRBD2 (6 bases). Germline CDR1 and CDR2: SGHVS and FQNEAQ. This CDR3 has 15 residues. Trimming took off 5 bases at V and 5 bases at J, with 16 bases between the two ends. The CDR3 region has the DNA TGTGCCAGCAGCCCCCTGGAGGGGCGACAAAACATTCAGTACTTC. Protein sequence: CASSPLEGRQNIQYF.